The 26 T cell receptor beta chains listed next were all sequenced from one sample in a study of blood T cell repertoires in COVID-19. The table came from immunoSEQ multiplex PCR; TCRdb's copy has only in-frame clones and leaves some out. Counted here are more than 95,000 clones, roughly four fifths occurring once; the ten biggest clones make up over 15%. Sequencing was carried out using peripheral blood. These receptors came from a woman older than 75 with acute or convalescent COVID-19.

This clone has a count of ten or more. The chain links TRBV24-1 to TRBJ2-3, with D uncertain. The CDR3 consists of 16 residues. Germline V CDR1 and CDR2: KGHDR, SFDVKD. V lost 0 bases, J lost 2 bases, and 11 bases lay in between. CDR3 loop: CATSDLQASTTDTQYF. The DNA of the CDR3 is TGTGCCACCAGTGATTTGCAGGCTTCCACCACAGATACGCAGTATTTT.

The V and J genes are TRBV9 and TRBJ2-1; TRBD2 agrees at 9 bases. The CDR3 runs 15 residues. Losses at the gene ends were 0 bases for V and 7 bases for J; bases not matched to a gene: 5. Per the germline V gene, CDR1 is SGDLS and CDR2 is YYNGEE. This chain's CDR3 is CASSVVSGRGNEQFF. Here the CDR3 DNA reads TGTGCCAGCAGCGTAGTTAGCGGGAGAGGGAATGAGCAGTTCTTC.

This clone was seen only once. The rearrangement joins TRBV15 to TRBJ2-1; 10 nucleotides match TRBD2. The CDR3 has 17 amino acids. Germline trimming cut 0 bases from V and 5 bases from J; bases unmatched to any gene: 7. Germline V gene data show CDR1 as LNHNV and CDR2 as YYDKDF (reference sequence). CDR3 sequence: CATSRDLGTSANNEQFF. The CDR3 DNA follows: TGTGCCACCAGCAGAGATCTAGGGACTAGCGCAAACAATGAGCAGTTCTTC.

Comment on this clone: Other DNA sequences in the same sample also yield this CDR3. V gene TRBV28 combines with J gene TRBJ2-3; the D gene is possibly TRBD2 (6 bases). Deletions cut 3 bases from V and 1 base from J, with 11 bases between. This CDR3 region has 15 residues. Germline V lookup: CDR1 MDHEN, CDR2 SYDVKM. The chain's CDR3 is CASSLPGLRTDTQYF. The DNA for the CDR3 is TGTGCCAGCAGTTTGCCGGGACTCCGCACAGATACGCAGTATTTT.

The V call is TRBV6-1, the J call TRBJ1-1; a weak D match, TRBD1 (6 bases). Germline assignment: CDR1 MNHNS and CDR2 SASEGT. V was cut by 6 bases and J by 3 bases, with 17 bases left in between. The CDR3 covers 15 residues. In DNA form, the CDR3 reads TGTGCCAGCAGAACTCGACAGGCCTCGCACACTGAAGCTTTCTTT. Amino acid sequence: CASRTRQASHTEAFF.

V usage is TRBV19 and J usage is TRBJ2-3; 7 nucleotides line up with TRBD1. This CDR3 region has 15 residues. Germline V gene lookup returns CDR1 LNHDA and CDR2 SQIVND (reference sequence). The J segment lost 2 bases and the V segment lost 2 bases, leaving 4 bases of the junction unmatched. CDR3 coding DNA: TGTGCCAGTAGTATAAGACAGGGTGACACAGATACGCAGTATTTT. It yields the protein CASSIRQGDTDTQYF.

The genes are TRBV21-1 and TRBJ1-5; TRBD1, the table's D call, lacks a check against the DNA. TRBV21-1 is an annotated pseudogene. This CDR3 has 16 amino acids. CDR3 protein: CASSVGTGHSNQPQHF. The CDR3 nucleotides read TGTGCCAGCAGCGTCGGGACAGGGCATAGCAATCAGCCCCAGCATTTT.

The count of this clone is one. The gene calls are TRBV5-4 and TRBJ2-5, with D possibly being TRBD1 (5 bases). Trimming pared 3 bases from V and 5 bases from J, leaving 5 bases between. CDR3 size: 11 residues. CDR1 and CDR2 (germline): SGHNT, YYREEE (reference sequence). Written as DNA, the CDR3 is TGTGCCAGCAGCTCAGGGGAGACCCAGTACTTC. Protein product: CASSSGETQYF. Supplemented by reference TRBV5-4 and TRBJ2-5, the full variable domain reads ETGVTQSPTHLIKTRGQQVTLRCSSQSGHNTVSWYQQALGQGPQFIFQYYREEENGRGNFPPRFSGLQFPNYSSELNVNALELDDSALYLCASSSGETQYFGPGTRLLVL.

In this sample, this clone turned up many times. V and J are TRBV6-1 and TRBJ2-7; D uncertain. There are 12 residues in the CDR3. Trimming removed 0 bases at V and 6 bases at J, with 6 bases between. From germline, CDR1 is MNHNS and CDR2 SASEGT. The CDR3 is CASSEAGREQYV. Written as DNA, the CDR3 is TGTGCCAGCAGTGAAGCGGGCCGCGAGCAGTACGTC.

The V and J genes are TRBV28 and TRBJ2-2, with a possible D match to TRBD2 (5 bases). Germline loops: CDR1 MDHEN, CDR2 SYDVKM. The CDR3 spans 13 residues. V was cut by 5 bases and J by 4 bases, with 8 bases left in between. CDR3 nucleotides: TGTGCCAGCAGTGGCGGGTCCACCGGGGAGCTGTTTTTT. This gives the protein CASSGGSTGELFF.

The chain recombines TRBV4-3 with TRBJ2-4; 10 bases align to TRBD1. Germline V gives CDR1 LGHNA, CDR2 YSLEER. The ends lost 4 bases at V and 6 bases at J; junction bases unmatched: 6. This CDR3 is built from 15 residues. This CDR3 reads CASSPGQGMGNIQYF. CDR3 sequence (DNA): TGCGCCAGCAGCCCGGGACAGGGGATGGGAAACATTCAGTACTTC.

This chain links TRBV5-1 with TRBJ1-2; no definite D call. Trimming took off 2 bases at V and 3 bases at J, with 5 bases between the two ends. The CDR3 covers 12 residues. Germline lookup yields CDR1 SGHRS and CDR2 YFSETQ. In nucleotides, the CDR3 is TGCGCCAGCAGCTTTAGTTACTATGGCTACACCTTC. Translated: CASSFSYYGYTF.

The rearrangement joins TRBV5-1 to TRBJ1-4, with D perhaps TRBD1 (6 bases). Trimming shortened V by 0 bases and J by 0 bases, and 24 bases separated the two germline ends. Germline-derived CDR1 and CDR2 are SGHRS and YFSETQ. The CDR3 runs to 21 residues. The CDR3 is CASSLGQGHIFSGPTNEKLFF. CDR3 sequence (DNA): TGCGCCAGCAGCTTGGGGCAGGGGCATATTTTTTCGGGACCAACTAATGAAAAACTGTTTTTT. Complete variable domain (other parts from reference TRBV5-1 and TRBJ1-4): KAGVTQTPRYLIKTRGQQVTLSCSPISGHRSVSWYQQTPGQGLQFLFEYFSETQRNKGNFPGRFSGRQFSNSRSEMNVSTLELGDSALYLCASSLGQGHIFSGPTNEKLFFGSGTQLSVL.

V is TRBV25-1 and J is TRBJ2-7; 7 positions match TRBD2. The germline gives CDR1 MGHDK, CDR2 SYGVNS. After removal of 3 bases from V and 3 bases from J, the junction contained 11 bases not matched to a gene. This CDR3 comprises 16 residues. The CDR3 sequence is CASSDVSGQTNYEQYF. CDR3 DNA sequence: TGTGCCAGCAGTGATGTTAGCGGGCAAACCAACTACGAGCAGTACTTC.

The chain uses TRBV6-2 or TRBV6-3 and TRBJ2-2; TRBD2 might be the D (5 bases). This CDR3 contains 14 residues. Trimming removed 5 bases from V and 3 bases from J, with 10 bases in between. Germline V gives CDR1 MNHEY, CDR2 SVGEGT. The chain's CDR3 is CASSGLAYTGELFF. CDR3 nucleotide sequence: TGTGCCAGCAGTGGACTCGCCTACACCGGGGAGCTGTTTTTT.

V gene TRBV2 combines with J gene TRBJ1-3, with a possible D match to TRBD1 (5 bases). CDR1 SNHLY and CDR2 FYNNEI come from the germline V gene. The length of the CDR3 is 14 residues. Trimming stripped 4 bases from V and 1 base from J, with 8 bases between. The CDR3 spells CASSGTLSGNTIYF. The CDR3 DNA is TGTGCCAGCAGTGGGACACTTTCTGGAAACACCATATATTTT.

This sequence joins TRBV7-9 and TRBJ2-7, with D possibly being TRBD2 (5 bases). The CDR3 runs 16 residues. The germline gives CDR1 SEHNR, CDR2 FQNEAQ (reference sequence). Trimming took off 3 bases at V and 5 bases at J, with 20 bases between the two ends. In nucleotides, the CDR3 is TGTGCCAGCAGCTTCCCCCAGCCCGGACTTCGCGACGAGCAGTACTTC. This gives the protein CASSFPQPGLRDEQYF.

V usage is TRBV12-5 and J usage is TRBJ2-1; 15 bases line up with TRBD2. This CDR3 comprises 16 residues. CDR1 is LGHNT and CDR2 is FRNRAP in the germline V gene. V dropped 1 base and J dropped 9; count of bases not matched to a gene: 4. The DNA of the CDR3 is TGTGCTAGTGGTTTGGGGACTAGCGGGAGGGTGGGTGAGCAGTTCTTC. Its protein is CASGLGTSGRVGEQFF.

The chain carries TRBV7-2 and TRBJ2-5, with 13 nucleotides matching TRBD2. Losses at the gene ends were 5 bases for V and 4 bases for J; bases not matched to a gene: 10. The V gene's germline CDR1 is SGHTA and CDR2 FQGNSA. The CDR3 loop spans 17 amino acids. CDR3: CASSPGLAGERRETQYF. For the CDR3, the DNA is TGTGCCAGCAGCCCAGGACTAGCGGGAGAGAGGAGAGAGACCCAGTACTTC. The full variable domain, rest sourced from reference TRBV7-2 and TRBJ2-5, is GAGVSQSPSNKVTEKGKDVELRCDPISGHTALYWYRQSLGQGLEFLIYFQGNSAPDKSGLPSDRFSAERTGGSVSTLTIQRTQQEDSAVYLCASSPGLAGERRETQYFGPGTRLLVL.

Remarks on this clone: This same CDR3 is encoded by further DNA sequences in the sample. The CDR3 DNA follows: TGCGCCAGCAGCTTGCGAGAAAACACTGAAGCTTTCTTT. Translation: CASSLRENTEAFF. V is TRBV5-1 and J is TRBJ1-1; D unresolved. This CDR3 is 13 amino acids long. CDR1 and CDR2 (germline): SGHRS, YFSETQ. V gave up 1 base and J gave up 2 bases, with 6 bases separating them.

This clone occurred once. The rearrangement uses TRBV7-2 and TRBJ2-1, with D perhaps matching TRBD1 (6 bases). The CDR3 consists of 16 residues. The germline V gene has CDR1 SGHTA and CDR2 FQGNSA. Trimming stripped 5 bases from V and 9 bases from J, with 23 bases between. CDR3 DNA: TGTGCCAGCAGCCCATTCTCGGGACAAGATACTCTTGAGCAGTTCTTC. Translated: CASSPFSGQDTLEQFF. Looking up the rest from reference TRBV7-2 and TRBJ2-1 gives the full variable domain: GAGVSQSPSNKVTEKGKDVELRCDPISGHTALYWYRQSLGQGLEFLIYFQGNSAPDKSGLPSDRFSAERTGGSVSTLTIQRTQQEDSAVYLCASSPFSGQDTLEQFFGPGTRLTVL.

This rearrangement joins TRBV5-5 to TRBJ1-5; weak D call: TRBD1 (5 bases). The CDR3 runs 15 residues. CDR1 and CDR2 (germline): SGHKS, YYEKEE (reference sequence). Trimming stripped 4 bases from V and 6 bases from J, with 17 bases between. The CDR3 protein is CASSLEDTRRQPQHF. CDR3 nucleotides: TGTGCCAGCAGCCTTGAGGACACGCGCCGTCAGCCCCAGCATTTT.

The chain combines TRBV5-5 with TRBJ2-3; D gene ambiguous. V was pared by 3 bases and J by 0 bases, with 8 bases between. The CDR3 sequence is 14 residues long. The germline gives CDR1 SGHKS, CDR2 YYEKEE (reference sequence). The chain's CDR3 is CASSSEPSTDTQYF. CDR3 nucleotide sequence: TGTGCCAGCAGCTCAGAACCTAGCACAGATACGCAGTATTTT.

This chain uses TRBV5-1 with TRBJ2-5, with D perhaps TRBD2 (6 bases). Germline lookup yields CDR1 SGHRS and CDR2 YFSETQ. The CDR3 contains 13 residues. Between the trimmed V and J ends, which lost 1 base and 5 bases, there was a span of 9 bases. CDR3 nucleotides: TGCGCCAGCAGCTTGCCGGGGGTTGAGACCCAGTACTTC. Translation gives CASSLPGVETQYF. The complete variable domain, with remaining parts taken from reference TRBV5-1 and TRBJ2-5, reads KAGVTQTPRYLIKTRGQQVTLSCSPISGHRSVSWYQQTPGQGLQFLFEYFSETQRNKGNFPGRFSGRQFSNSRSEMNVSTLELGDSALYLCASSLPGVETQYFGPGTRLLVL.

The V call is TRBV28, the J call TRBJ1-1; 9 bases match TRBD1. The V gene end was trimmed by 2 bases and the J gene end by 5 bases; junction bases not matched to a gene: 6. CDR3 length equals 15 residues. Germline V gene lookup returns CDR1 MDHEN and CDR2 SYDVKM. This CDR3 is CASSLHWTGETEAFF. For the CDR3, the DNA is TGTGCCAGCAGTTTACACTGGACAGGGGAAACTGAAGCTTTCTTT.

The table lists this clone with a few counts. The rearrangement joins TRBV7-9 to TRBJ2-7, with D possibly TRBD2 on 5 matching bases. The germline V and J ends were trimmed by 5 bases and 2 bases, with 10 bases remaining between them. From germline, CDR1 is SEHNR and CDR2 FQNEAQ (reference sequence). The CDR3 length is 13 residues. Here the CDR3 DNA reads TGTGCCAGCAGCCCGGACTCGGCCTACGAGCAGTACTTC. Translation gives CASSPDSAYEQYF.